These 32 T cell receptor beta chains came from one sample sequenced in a study of Ad26.COV2.S vaccination and SARS-CoV-2 variants. Described treatment: about 20 received Ad26.COV2.S at low or high dose, single or two shots; 5 received placebo; per-sample allocation not given. On day 63 after the first injection, vaccine and placebo recipients gave samples. Only in-frame clones appear in the TCRdb table, and some are missing; sequencing was by immunoSEQ multiplex PCR. The sample holds some 340,000 clones, around 84% seen once. The sample consisted of peripheral blood, taken in a trial of Ad26.COV2.S vaccine versus placebo. These receptors originate from a person aged 18-60 years who received the Ad26.COV2.S COVID-19 vaccine or a placebo.

V is TRBV7-3 and J is TRBJ2-1; D is perhaps TRBD1 or TRBD2 (6 bases each). The CDR3 loop spans 17 amino acids. CDR1 and CDR2 from the germline V gene are SGHTA and FQGTGA. Between the trimmed V and J ends, which lost 4 bases and 0 bases, there was a span of 16 bases. CDR3 region: CASSSAGGGGSYNEQFF. CDR3 coding DNA: TGTGCCAGCAGCTCCGCCGGAGGGGGAGGCTCCTACAATGAGCAGTTCTTC.

This clone was seen only once. Compared with germline, one end of the junction differs, possibly owing to a read error. V and J are TRBV19 and TRBJ1-2; no clear D gene. Germline assignment: CDR1 LNHDA and CDR2 SQIVND (reference sequence). This CDR3 has 13 residues. CDR3 protein: CASSPSWGYGYTF. The CDR3 DNA reads as TGTGCTAGTAGCCCTTCCTGGGGCTATGGCTACACCTTC.

Here the CDR3 reads CASSPRTGGTEAFF. The DNA of the CDR3 is TGCGCCAGCAGCCCAAGGACAGGGGGCACTGAAGCTTTCTTT. The genes are TRBV5-1 and TRBJ1-1; 10 bases line up with TRBD1. The CDR3 length is 14 residues. From germline, CDR1 is SGHRS and CDR2 YFSETQ. V gave up 4 bases and J gave up 4 bases; unmatched junction bases: 4.

The chain employs TRBV5-4 and TRBJ1-2; the D is unclear. Trimming pared 7 bases from V and 4 bases from J, leaving 20 bases between. The germline V gene encodes CDR1 SGHNT and CDR2 YYREEE (reference sequence). This CDR3 region has 15 residues. The CDR3 DNA follows: TGTGCCAGCTGCCTGAGGCCAGTTGAGGGCTATGGCTACACCTTC. Translating gives CASCLRPVEGYGYTF.

The rearrangement links TRBV30 to TRBJ1-2; no reliable D call. The CDR3 sequence is 14 residues long. Germline-derived CDR1 and CDR2 are GTSNPN and SVGIG (reference sequence). The V gene lost 0 bases and the J gene lost 2 bases, with 10 bases spanning the gap. The DNA for the CDR3 is TGTGCCTGGAGTGTACAATCCCTAAACTATGGCTACACCTTC. Its protein is CAWSVQSLNYGYTF.

The chain combines TRBV9 with TRBJ1-5, with D possibly TRBD1 on 5 matching bases. The CDR3 spans 14 residues. Between the trimmed V and J ends, which lost 1 base and 9 bases, there was a span of 14 bases. Germline assignment: CDR1 SGDLS and CDR2 YYNGEE. Here the CDR3 reads CASSVTTDSGPQHF. DNA for the CDR3: TGTGCCAGCAGCGTAACGACCGACAGCGGGCCCCAGCATTTT.

For the CDR3, the DNA is TGTGCCAGCACCTCCGGAACAGGGAACTATGGCTACACCTTC. This translates into CASTSGTGNYGYTF. The chain has TRBV5-4 and TRBJ1-2, with D possibly being TRBD1 (6 bases). Trimming took off 6 bases at V and 2 bases at J, with 14 bases between the two ends. The CDR3 has 14 amino acids. CDR1 and CDR2 (germline): SGHNT, YYREEE (reference sequence). The full variable domain, completed using reference TRBV5-4 and TRBJ1-2, is ETGVTQSPTHLIKTRGQQVTLRCSSQSGHNTVSWYQQALGQGPQFIFQYYREEENGRGNFPPRFSGLQFPNYSSELNVNALELDDSALYLCASTSGTGNYGYTFGSGTRLTVV.

The V and J genes are TRBV5-1 and TRBJ2-4; 16 nucleotides match TRBD2. There are 17 residues in the CDR3. Germline CDR1 is SGHRS and CDR2 is YFSETQ. V shed 6 bases and J 2 bases; nucleotides not matched to a gene: 5. The chain's CDR3 is CASTGTSGGASKNIQYF. CDR3 sequence (DNA): TGCGCCAGCACCGGGACTAGCGGGGGGGCGTCCAAAAACATTCAGTACTTC.

The genes are TRBV12-3 or TRBV12-4 and TRBJ1-5; possibly TRBD1 for D (5 bases). Trimming took 4 bases from V and 7 from J, leaving 8 bases between them. The CDR3 loop spans 12 amino acids. CDR3 bases: TGTGCCAGCAGTTCGGGGCGGCAGCCCCAGCATTTT. Amino acids: CASSSGRQPQHF.

The V gene is TRBV7-8, the J gene TRBJ2-1; 7 positions agree with TRBD2. The CDR3 contains 17 residues. Germline V gives CDR1 SGHVS, CDR2 FQNEAQ. Trimming at V came to 4 bases and at J to 2 bases, leaving 11 bases not matched to a gene. The CDR3: CASSSPPWGGAYNEQFF. CDR3 sequence (DNA): TGTGCCAGCAGCTCCCCCCCGTGGGGGGGGGCCTACAATGAGCAGTTCTTC.

This clone was seen just once. The rearrangement links TRBV5-1 to TRBJ1-5; the D is unclear. This CDR3 region has 13 residues. V lost 2 bases to trimming and J lost 4 bases, with 7 bases between them. In germline, CDR1 is SGHRS, CDR2 YFSETQ. The CDR3: CASSFEGNQPQHF. DNA of the CDR3: TGCGCCAGCAGCTTCGAGGGAAATCAGCCCCAGCATTTT.

This rearrangement joins TRBV6-5 to TRBJ1-1; D is undetermined. CDR3 length: 15 residues. Between the trimmed V and J ends, which lost 1 base and 0 bases, there was a span of 9 bases. CDR1 and CDR2 (germline): MNHEY, SVGAGI. The CDR3 reads CASSYYGRMNTEAFF. CDR3 in DNA: TGTGCCAGCAGTTACTACGGCAGAATGAACACTGAAGCTTTCTTT.

J is TRBJ1-3 and V is TRBV3-1 (or the pseudogene TRBV3-2); no reliable D call. The CDR3 extends over 15 amino acids. V was shortened by 3 bases and J by 4 bases, with 13 bases between the two germline ends. Germline V lookup: CDR1 LGHDT, CDR2 YNNKEL (reference sequence). The CDR3 DNA follows: TGTGCCAGCAGCCAGGAAAGGATTATCGGAAACACCATATATTTT. Translation gives CASSQERIIGNTIYF.

The rearrangement joins TRBV18 to TRBJ2-3, with D maybe TRBD2 (6 bases). CDR1 is KGHSH, CDR2 LQKENI, per germline. Trimming stripped 5 bases from V and 6 bases from J, with 12 bases between. This CDR3 region has 13 residues. This chain's CDR3 is CASSNRREDTQYF. CDR3 DNA sequence: TGTGCCAGCTCAAACAGGAGGGAGGATACGCAGTATTTT.

The rearrangement uses TRBV24-1 and TRBJ2-3; D is unclear. Germline assignment: CDR1 KGHDR and CDR2 SFDVKD. The CDR3 sequence is 12 residues long. V was clipped by 2 bases and J by 5 bases, with 4 bases between them. The CDR3 reads CATSDYRDTQYF. The CDR3 bases are TGTGCCACCAGTGATTATAGAGATACGCAGTATTTT.

This clone was seen once. V is TRBV18 and J is TRBJ2-6; the match to TRBD1 covers 9 bases. Germline CDR1 KGHSH, CDR2 LQKENI. This CDR3 spans 18 amino acids. The V segment lost 3 bases and the J segment 2 bases; nucleotides outside the gene matches: 8. The CDR3 is CASSPLRTGGTGANVLTF. Written as DNA, the CDR3 is TGTGCCAGCTCACCTCTCCGAACAGGGGGCACTGGGGCCAACGTCCTGACTTTC. The full variable domain, completed using reference TRBV18 and TRBJ2-6, is NAGVMQNPRHLVRRRGQEARLRCSPMKGHSHVYWYRQLPEEGLKFMVYLQKENIIDESGMPKERFSAEFPKEGPSILRIQQVVRGDSAAYFCASSPLRTGGTGANVLTFGAGSRLTVL.

This rearrangement joins TRBV20-1 to TRBJ2-1; TRBD2 matches 10 bases. The CDR3 totals 14 residues. Per the germline V gene, CDR1 is DFQATT and CDR2 is SNEGSKA (reference sequence). V shed 3 bases and J 10 bases; nucleotides not matched to a gene: 9. The CDR3 here is CSASLSGGAWEQFF. In nucleotides, the CDR3 is TGCAGTGCTAGTCTCAGCGGGGGGGCTTGGGAGCAGTTCTTC.

The rearrangement joins TRBV7-9 to TRBJ1-1; D gene ambiguous. Per germline, CDR1 SEHNR and CDR2 FQNEAQ (reference sequence). This CDR3 has 14 amino acids. V dropped 5 bases and J dropped 4 bases, with 14 bases sitting between them. Here the CDR3 DNA reads TGTGCCAGCAGCCTACATAGCGAGGGCACTGAAGCTTTCTTT. As protein: CASSLHSEGTEAFF.

The chain uses TRBV6-5 and TRBJ1-1, with D hard to call. The CDR3 length is 15 residues. Trimming pared 0 bases from V and 0 bases from J, leaving 8 bases between. CDR1 MNHEY and CDR2 SVGAGI come from the germline V gene. The chain's CDR3 is CASSYSVPMNTEAFF. Written as DNA, the CDR3 is TGTGCCAGCAGTTACTCGGTTCCGATGAACACTGAAGCTTTCTTT.

V usage is TRBV19 and J usage is TRBJ2-1; 12 nucleotides match TRBD1. Unmatched junction bases numbered 12, after V lost 6 bases and J lost 6 bases. The germline gives CDR1 LNHDA, CDR2 SQIVND (reference sequence). CDR3 size: 17 residues. CDR3 residues: CASSLTGTGGKGNEQFF. In DNA, the CDR3 is TGTGCCAGTAGCTTGACCGGGACAGGGGGCAAGGGCAATGAGCAGTTCTTC.

The chain employs TRBV5-6 and TRBJ1-4; 8 nucleotides match TRBD1. The CDR3 length is 18 residues. V shed 1 base and J 2 bases; nucleotides not matched to a gene: 10. Germline V gene lookup returns CDR1 SGHDT and CDR2 YYEEEE. CDR3 loop: CASSLQGAQVATNEKLFF. The CDR3 bases are TGTGCCAGCAGCTTGCAGGGGGCGCAGGTGGCGACTAATGAAAAACTGTTTTTT.

J is TRBJ2-7 and V is TRBV10-3, with TRBD2 matching over 9 bases. From germline, CDR1 is ENHRY and CDR2 SYGVKD. CDR3 length: 13 residues. The V and J ends lost 3 bases and 6 bases, in that order; junction bases with no gene match: 3. CDR3 protein: CAISEPSGVEQYF. The CDR3 DNA sequence: TGTGCCATCAGTGAACCTAGCGGGGTCGAGCAGTACTTC.

DNA of the CDR3: TGTGCCAGCAGCATCCGACAGGGGCCCGCTGGCTACACCTTC. The encoded protein is CASSIRQGPAGYTF. This chain joins TRBV7-2 and TRBJ1-2; 8 nucleotides agree with TRBD1. Germline values: CDR1 SGHTA, CDR2 FQGNSA. V shed 5 bases and J 7 bases; nucleotides not matched to a gene: 9. The CDR3 is made up of 14 amino acids.

DNA for the CDR3: TGTGCCAGCAGTCCTATTCGTAGCGGGGGTGGTATAAATGAGCAGTTCTTC. Translating it yields CASSPIRSGGGINEQFF. V and J are TRBV6-6 and TRBJ2-1; 9 nucleotides align to TRBD2. Germline CDR1 reads MNHNY; CDR2 reads SVGAGI (reference sequence). V shed 5 bases, J shed 7 bases, and the junction held 15 bases outside the gene matches. This CDR3 has 17 amino acids.

This chain joins TRBV4-1 and TRBJ2-2; 8 bases are shared with TRBD2. Germline CDR1 reads MGHRA; CDR2 reads YSYEKL. The CDR3 has 15 amino acids. The ends lost 7 bases at V and 2 bases at J; junction bases unmatched: 6. CDR3 nucleotide sequence: TGCGCCAGCACCCGGGAGGGACCCAACACCGGGGAGCTGTTTTTT. As protein: CASTREGPNTGELFF.

The chain uses TRBV19 and TRBJ1-4; D not resolved. With 3 bases removed from V and 4 bases from J, the gap between germline ends came to 9 bases. The germline CDR1 and CDR2 sequences are LNHDA and SQIVND (reference sequence). The CDR3 is made up of 14 amino acids. The chain's CDR3 is CASSISTINEKLFF. The CDR3 DNA follows: TGTGCCAGTAGTATCAGCACTATTAATGAAAAACTGTTTTTT.

A remark on this clone: In the same sample, other DNA sequences code for this CDR3. V and J are TRBV5-1 and TRBJ1-4, with D possibly TRBD1 on 5 matching bases. CDR1 and CDR2 from the germline V gene are SGHRS and YFSETQ. Trimming pared 4 bases from V and 4 bases from J, leaving 11 bases between. This CDR3 has 14 residues. The CDR3 bases are TGCGCCAGCAGCCTCGGGACGGATAATGAAAAACTGTTTTTT. It codes for CASSLGTDNEKLFF.

The chain is built from TRBV7-2 and TRBJ1-1, with 8 positions matching TRBD1. Germline V gives CDR1 SGHTA, CDR2 FQGNSA. The CDR3 covers 15 residues. With V trimmed by 4 bases and J by 4 bases, 8 bases remained unmatched. CDR3 coding DNA: TGTGCCAGCAGCTCACCCAGGGGGCAGGGCACTGAAGCTTTCTTT. This gives the protein CASSSPRGQGTEAFF.

The chain combines TRBV10-3 with TRBJ2-1, with D tentatively TRBD1 or TRBD2 (5 bases each). CDR3 length: 13 amino acids. Germline assignment: CDR1 ENHRY and CDR2 SYGVKD. The germline V and J ends were trimmed by 9 bases and 3 bases, with 12 bases remaining between them. The CDR3 nucleotides read TGTGCCATTGGCAGGGACCTCTACAATGAGCAGTTCTTC. Its protein product is CAIGRDLYNEQFF.

The chain combines TRBV7-9 with TRBJ1-1; D may be TRBD1 (5 bases). CDR1 SEHNR and CDR2 FQNEAQ come from the germline V gene (reference sequence). Trimming cost V 2 bases and J 8 bases, with 18 bases left between them. The CDR3 is made up of 15 amino acids. This chain's CDR3 is CASSLRYEGRWEAFF. DNA for the CDR3: TGTGCCAGCAGCTTACGGTATGAGGGGCGATGGGAAGCTTTCTTT.

The chain joins TRBV5-1 to TRBJ1-6; D perhaps matches TRBD1 (5 bases). This CDR3 contains 14 residues. V was clipped by 2 bases and J by 8 bases, with 11 bases between them. Per the germline V gene, CDR1 is SGHRS and CDR2 is YFSETQ. The CDR3 loop is CASSFQGMDSPLHF. The CDR3 DNA follows: TGCGCCAGCAGCTTTCAGGGAATGGATTCACCCCTCCACTTT.

The rearrangement joins TRBV9 to TRBJ1-2, with 9 positions matching TRBD1. CDR3 length: 15 amino acids. Per the germline V gene, CDR1 is SGDLS and CDR2 is YYNGEE. Unmatched junction bases numbered 7, after V lost 0 bases and J lost 7 bases. The CDR3 bases are TGTGCCAGCAGCGTAGAACAGGGGGCGCCAATTGGCTACACCTTC. As protein: CASSVEQGAPIGYTF.